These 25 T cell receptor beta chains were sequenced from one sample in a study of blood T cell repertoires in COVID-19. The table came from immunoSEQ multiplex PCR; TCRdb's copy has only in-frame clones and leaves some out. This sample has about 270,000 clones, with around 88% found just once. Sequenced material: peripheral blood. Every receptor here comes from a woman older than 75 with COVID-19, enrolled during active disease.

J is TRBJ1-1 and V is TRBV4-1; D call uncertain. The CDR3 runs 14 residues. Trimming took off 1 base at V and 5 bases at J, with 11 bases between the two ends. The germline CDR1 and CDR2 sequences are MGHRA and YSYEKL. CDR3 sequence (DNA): TGCGCCAGCAGCCAAGTCGCAGGAATTACTGAAGCTTTCTTT. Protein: CASSQVAGITEAFF.

CDR3 in amino acids: CASSLEMGRGTGELFF. The CDR3 nucleotides are TGCGCCAGCAGCTTGGAAATGGGGCGTGGAACCGGGGAGCTGTTTTTT. The rearrangement uses TRBV5-1 and TRBJ2-2; weak D call: TRBD1 (5 bases). The germline V gene has CDR1 SGHRS and CDR2 YFSETQ. V shed 0 bases and J shed 5 bases, with 14 bases lying between them. This CDR3 region has 16 residues.

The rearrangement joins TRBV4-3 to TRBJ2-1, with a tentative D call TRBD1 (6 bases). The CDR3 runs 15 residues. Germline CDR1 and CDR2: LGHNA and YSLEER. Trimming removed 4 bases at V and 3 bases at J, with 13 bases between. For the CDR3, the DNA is TGCGCCAGCAGCCGGGAACTGGACAGCTACAATGAGCAGTTCTTC. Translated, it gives CASSRELDSYNEQFF.

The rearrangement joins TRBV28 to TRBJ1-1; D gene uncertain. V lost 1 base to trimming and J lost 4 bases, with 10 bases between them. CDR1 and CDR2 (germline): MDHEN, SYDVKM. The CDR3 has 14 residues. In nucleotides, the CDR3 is TGTGCCAGCAGTTTATATCGAGGGCCCACTGAAGCTTTCTTT. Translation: CASSLYRGPTEAFF.

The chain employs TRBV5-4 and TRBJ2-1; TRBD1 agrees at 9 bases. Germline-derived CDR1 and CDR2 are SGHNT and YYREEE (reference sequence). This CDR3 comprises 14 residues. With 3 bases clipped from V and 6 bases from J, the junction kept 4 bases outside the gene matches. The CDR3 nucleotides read TGTGCCAGCAGCTGGACAGGGGAAAGCAATGAGCAGTTCTTC. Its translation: CASSWTGESNEQFF.

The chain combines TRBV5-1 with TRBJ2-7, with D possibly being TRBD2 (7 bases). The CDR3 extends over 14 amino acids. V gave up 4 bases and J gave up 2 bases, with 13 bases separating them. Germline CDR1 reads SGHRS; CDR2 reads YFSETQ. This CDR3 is CASSPGGMTYEQYF. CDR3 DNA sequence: TGCGCCAGCAGCCCGGGGGGCATGACCTACGAGCAGTACTTC.

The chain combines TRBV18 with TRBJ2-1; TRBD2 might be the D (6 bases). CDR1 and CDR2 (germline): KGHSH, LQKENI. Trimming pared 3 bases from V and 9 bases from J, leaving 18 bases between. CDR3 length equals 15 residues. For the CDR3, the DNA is TGTGCCAGCTCACCTGGACGGATCACCGGGAGTGAGCAGTTCTTC. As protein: CASSPGRITGSEQFF.

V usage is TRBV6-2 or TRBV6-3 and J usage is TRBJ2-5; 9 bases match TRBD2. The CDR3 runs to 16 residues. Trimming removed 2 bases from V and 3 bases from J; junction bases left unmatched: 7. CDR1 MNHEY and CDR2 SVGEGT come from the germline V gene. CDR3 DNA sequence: TGTGCCAGCAGTTACGAGGCTAGCGGGGCCAAAGAGACCCAGTACTTC. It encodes CASSYEASGAKETQYF.

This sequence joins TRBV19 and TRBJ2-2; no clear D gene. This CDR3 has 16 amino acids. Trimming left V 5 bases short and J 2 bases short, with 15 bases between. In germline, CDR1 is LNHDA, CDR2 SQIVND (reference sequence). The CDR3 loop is CASSLDTLPNTGELFF. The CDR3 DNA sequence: TGTGCCAGTAGTCTCGACACCTTACCCAACACCGGGGAGCTGTTTTTT.

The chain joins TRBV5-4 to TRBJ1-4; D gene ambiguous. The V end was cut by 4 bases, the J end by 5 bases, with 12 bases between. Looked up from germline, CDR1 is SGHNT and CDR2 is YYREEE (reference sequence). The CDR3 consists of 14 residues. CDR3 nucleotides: TGTGCCAGCAGCCCTAAGGGAGGGAATGAAAAACTGTTTTTT. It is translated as CASSPKGGNEKLFF.

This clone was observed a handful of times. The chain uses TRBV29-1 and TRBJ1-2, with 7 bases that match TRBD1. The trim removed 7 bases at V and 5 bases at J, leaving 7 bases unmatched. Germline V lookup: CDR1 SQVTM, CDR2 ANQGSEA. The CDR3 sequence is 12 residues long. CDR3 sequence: CSASLQGYGYTF. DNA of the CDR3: TGCAGCGCCTCCCTACAGGGGTATGGCTACACCTTC. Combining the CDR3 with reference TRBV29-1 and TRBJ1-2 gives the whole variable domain SAVISQKPSRDICQRGTSLTIQCQVDSQVTMMFWYRQQPGQSLTLIATANQGSEATYESGFVIDKFPISRPNLTFSTLTVSNMSPEDSSIYLCSASLQGYGYTFGSGTRLTVV.

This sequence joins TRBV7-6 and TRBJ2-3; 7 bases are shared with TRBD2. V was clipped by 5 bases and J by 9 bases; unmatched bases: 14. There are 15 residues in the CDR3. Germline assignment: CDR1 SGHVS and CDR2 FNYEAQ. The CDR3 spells CASSPRGDEGGTQYF. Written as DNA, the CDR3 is TGTGCCAGCAGCCCCCGGGGGGACGAGGGTGGAACGCAGTATTTT.

CDR3 bases: TGTGCCTCCGGGGGGCCCACCGGGGAGCTGTTTTTT. Protein: CASGGPTGELFF. This chain connects TRBV24-1 to TRBJ2-2, with TRBD2 as a possible D gene (7 bases). Germline lookup yields CDR1 KGHDR and CDR2 SFDVKD. V lost 12 bases and J lost 4, with 11 bases in between. The CDR3 covers 12 residues.

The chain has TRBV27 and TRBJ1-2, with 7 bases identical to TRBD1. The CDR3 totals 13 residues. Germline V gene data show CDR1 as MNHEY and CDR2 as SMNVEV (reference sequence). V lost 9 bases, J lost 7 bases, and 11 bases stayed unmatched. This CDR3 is CASKNQGDPGYTF. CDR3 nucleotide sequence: TGTGCCAGTAAGAATCAGGGGGATCCTGGCTACACCTTC.

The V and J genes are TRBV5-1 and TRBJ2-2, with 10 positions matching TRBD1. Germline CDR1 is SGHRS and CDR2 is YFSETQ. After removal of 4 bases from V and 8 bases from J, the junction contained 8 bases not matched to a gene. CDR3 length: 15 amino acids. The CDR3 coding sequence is TGCGCCAGCAGCAGCCGGACAGGGGGAAATGGGGAGCTGTTTTTT. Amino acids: CASSSRTGGNGELFF.

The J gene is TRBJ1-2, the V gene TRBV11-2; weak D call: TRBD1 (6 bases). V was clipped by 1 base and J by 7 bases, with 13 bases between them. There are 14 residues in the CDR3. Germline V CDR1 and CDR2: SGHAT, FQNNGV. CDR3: CASSLGTAGAGYTF. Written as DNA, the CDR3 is TGTGCCAGCAGCTTAGGGACAGCCGGTGCTGGCTACACCTTC.

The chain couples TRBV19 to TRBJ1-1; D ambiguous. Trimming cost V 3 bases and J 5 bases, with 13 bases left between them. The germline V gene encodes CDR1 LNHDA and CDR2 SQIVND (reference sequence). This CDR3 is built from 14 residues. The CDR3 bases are TGTGCCAGTAGTATGCGGTCAGGAGGGACTGAAGCTTTCTTT. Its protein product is CASSMRSGGTEAFF.

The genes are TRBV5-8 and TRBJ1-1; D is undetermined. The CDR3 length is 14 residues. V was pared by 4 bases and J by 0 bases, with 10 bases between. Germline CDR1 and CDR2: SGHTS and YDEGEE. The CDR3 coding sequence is TGTGCCAGCAGCACCGTACAAATGAACACTGAAGCTTTCTTT. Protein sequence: CASSTVQMNTEAFF.

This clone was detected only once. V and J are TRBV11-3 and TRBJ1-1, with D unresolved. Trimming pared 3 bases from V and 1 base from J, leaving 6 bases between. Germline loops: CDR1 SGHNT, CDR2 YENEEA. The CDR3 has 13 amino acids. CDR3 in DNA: TGTGCCAGCAGCTTCCTCTCGAACACTGAAGCTTTCTTT. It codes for CASSFLSNTEAFF.

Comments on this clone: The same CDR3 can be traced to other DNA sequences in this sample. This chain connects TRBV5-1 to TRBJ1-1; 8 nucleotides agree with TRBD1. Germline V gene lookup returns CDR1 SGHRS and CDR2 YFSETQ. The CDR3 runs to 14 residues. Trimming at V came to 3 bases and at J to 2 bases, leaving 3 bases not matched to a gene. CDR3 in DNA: TGCGCCAGCAGCTCACAGGGGGGAAACACTGAAGCTTTCTTT. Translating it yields CASSSQGGNTEAFF.

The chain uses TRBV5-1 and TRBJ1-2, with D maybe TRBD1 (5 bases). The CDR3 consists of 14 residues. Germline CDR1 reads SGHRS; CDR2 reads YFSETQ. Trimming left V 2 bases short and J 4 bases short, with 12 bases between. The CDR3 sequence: CASSFGQGAYGYTF. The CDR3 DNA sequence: TGCGCCAGCAGCTTCGGTCAGGGTGCCTATGGCTACACCTTC.

This CDR3 reads CASSYPPGGGWYEQYV. DNA for the CDR3: TGTGCCAGCAGTTACCCCCCGGGGGGGGGCTGGTACGAGCAGTACGTC. The rearrangement uses TRBV6-5 and TRBJ2-7; 8 bases align to TRBD2. With V trimmed by 2 bases and J by 4 bases, 10 bases remained unmatched. The CDR3 consists of 16 residues. Per germline, CDR1 MNHEY and CDR2 SVGAGI.

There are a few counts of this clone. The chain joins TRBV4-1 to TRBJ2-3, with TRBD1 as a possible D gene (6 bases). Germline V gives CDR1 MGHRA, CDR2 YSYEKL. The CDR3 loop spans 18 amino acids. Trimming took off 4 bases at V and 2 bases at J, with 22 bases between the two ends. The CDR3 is CASSPQYSGAPITDTQYF. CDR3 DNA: TGCGCCAGCAGCCCCCAATATTCAGGGGCCCCTATCACAGATACGCAGTATTTT.

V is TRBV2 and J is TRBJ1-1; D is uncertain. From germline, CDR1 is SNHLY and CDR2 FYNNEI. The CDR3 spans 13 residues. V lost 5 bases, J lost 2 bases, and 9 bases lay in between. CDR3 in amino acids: CASSLLANTEAFF. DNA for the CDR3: TGTGCCAGCAGTTTACTCGCAAACACTGAAGCTTTCTTT.

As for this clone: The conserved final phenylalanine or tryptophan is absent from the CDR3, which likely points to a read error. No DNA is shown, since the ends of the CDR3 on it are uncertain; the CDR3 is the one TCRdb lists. CDR3 residues: CASSSGGDRRV. The rearrangement links TRBV28 to TRBJ2-3; the DNA was not compared with TRBD2, the D call given in the table. Counting both end residues, the CDR3 totals 11 amino acids. Germline CDR1 MDHEN, CDR2 SYDVKM.